This entry features one T cell receptor beta chain sequence. Its antigen remains unidentified. There are 14 residues in the CDR3. J gave up 6 bases and V 5 bases, and 5 bases lay outside the gene matches. From germline, CDR1 is SNHLY and CDR2 FYNNEI. Assay used: immunoSEQ multiplex PCR; TCRdb lists only in-frame clones, some missing. The profile covers roughly 100,000 clones, with 91% appearing a single time and about 48% taken by the ten largest. The sample comes from a study of T cell responses to AZD1222 COVID-19 vaccine. Study information: Second-dose intervals of approximately 4 or approximately 12 weeks were pooled.

Study-wide points: Repertoires were collected only later (after the peak T cell response had occurred). Mostly white British, mostly female donors; authors suggested clonal diversity may be underestimated. Regions 160-218 and 743-854 held dominance among vaccine-associated CD4 TCRs, which spanned spike.

This sample comprised peripheral blood, obtained on day 0 of AZD1222 vaccination. This clonotype was obtained from an adult in good health. The V and J genes are TRBV2 and TRBJ1-5, with 9 bases that match TRBD1. CDR3 in DNA: TGTGCCAGCAGTAAACAGGGGGCCGGTCAGCCCCAGCATTTT. Translating gives CASSKQGAGQPQHF.